This T cell receptor beta chain was captured by sequencing in a study of CD8 T cells in ankylosing spondylitis. Quantitative 5'-RACE with molecular barcodes was used to make the TCR beta libraries. TCRdb reanalysed the 5' RACE reads using MiXCR and keeps one entry per CDR3 protein. The table lists about 400,000 distinct CDR3 sequences, approximately 20% of them singletons. Study findings and constraints: Some motif variants had been reported before (in reactive arthritis synovial fluid and blood). Significant enrichment of disease-linked clones was reported in matched ankylosing spondylitis synovial fluid. Peripheral blood held disease-linked clones only at relatively low frequency, and these were CD8+. A TCR beta motif of eight highly homologous variants appeared characteristic of ankylosing spondylitis blood.

Germline CDR1 reads SGHRS; CDR2 reads YFSETQ. V was pared by 0 bases and J by 5 bases, with 6 bases of the junction left unmatched. This CDR3 has 15 residues. This clonotype was detected a few times. Antigen: not known. The chain uses TRBV5-1 and TRBJ2-5; 8 nucleotides line up with TRBD2. Sequencing was carried out using blood, either unsorted or a sorted T cell fraction (not recorded which). The origin of this receptor is a male donor with ankylosing spondylitis. DNA for the CDR3: TGCGCCAGCAGCTTGGAGGCTAGCGGGTGGGAGACCCAGTACTTC. Translation: CASSLEASGWETQYF.